This TCR beta chain was documented in a study of graft-versus-host responses after intestinal transplantation. Study results and caveats: Investigators detected GvH clones in recipient marrow, with some emerging earlier in ileum or blood.

From germline, CDR1 is LGHNA and CDR2 YSLEER. The CDR3 length is 14 residues. The trim removed 6 bases at V and 9 bases at J, leaving 6 bases unmatched. A remark on this clone: What it binds is not known.

Assay: immunoSEQ multiplex PCR; the TCRdb copy retains only in-frame clones and omits some. The data contain under 65,000 clones, 90% to 95% of them singletons. Sequenced here: unstimulated CD4+ T cells sorted from spleen or lymph node cells, sampled before transplant. The chain is built from TRBV4-3 and TRBJ1-6; TRBD1 matches at 9 bases. The receptor comes from a human donor who was the organ donor for an intestinal transplant. This CDR3 reads CASSPGQGGSPLHF. The CDR3 region has the DNA TGCGCCAGCAGTCCGGGACAGGGAGGTTCACCCCTCCACTTT.